Below, one T cell receptor (beta chain) is given with its context. Its target antigen remains unknown. Qualities for individual bases were not recorded, and no much larger clone is one base off. The source of the sample is a study of T cells of healthy individuals (dated by TCRdb to 2016 to 2018). The library relied on 5' RACE. Data came from an Illumina MiSeq. TCRdb reprocessing: public reads trimmed at Q25 with fastp, clones called with MiXCR, in-frame beta chains kept. Here each entry gathers all rows of one CDR3 protein and keeps the most common genes and DNA. The sample profile shows 55,000 to 65,000 distinct CDR3 sequences; about a sixth of them were found once. About 4.3% of the sample goes to the ten largest clones. Looking up the germline V gene (reference sequence) yields CDR1 MNHEY and CDR2 SMNVEV. Trimmed from V: 5 bases; trimmed from J: 9 bases; junction bases lacking a gene match: 10. The CDR3 starts with the cysteine, ends with the phenylalanine, and has 15 residues. Just CDR3 DNA is preserved here, 45 bases in frame from base 1.

The sequence is built from TRBV27 and TRBJ1-6; 7 bases in the junction line up with TRBD1. This TCR was sampled from a human donor in good health. The nucleotide sequence reads TGTGCCAGCAGTCCCACCAGACAGGGAAGTTCACCCCTCCACTTT. This encodes CASSPTRQGSSPLHF.